This is a list of T cell receptor beta chains from one sample in a study of cytomegalovirus exposure and HLA in healthy donors. The repertoire was sequenced with immunoSEQ multiplex PCR; TCRdb's copy has only in-frame clones and lacks some. The table lists over 110,000 clones, 82% of them singletons. Sequenced sample: PBMCs. The receptors here all came from a male donor in good health and CMV-seronegative. Each CDR3 is given with its conserved first and last residue. D genes are given only for firm matches. Part of the rows lack a size; the others show once, few, many or a class for expanded clones.

v_gene: TRBV7-8; d_gene: TRBD1; j_gene: TRBJ2-5; abundance: .; CDR3aa: CASSLEGDRGETQYF; CDR3nt: TGTGCCAGCAGCTTGGAGGGGGACAGGGGAGAGACCCAGTACTTC
v_gene: TRBV27; d_gene: .; j_gene: TRBJ2-7; abundance: .; CDR3aa: CASSRDISYEQYF; CDR3nt: TGTGCCAGCAGTAGGGACATCTCCTACGAGCAGTACTTC
v_gene: TRBV30; d_gene: TRBD1; j_gene: TRBJ1-1; abundance: few; CDR3aa: CAWSLLTGITEAFF; CDR3nt: TGTGCCTGGAGTCTATTGACAGGGATCACTGAAGCTTTCTTT
v_gene: TRBV12-5; d_gene: .; j_gene: TRBJ2-2; abundance: .; CDR3aa: CASGFAGYTGELFF; CDR3nt: TGTGCTAGTGGTTTCGCGGGTTACACCGGGGAGCTGTTTTTT
v_gene: TRBV6-1; d_gene: TRBD1; j_gene: TRBJ2-7; abundance: .; CDR3aa: CASSALDRVDYEQYF; CDR3nt: TGTGCCAGCAGTGCCCTGGACAGGGTTGACTACGAGCAGTACTTC
v_gene: TRBV5-1; d_gene: .; j_gene: TRBJ2-7; abundance: .; CDR3aa: CASMGGANEQYF; CDR3nt: TGCGCCAGCATGGGGGGGGCCAACGAGCAGTACTTC
v_gene: TRBV11-2; d_gene: .; j_gene: TRBJ2-3; abundance: .; CDR3aa: CASNKIDTQYF; CDR3nt: TGTGCCAGCAACAAGATCGATACGCAGTATTTT
v_gene: TRBV29-1; d_gene: TRBD2; j_gene: TRBJ2-1; abundance: .; CDR3aa: CSVHIAGDSDEQFF; CDR3nt: TGCAGCGTTCACATAGCGGGAGATAGTGATGAGCAGTTCTTC
v_gene: TRBV7-6; d_gene: TRBD1; j_gene: TRBJ1-2; abundance: .; CDR3aa: CASSPGQLYGYTF; CDR3nt: TGTGCCAGCAGCCCGGGACAGCTCTATGGCTACACCTTC
v_gene: TRBV19; d_gene: .; j_gene: TRBJ1-5; abundance: .; CDR3aa: CASSIYGWTASNQPQHF; CDR3nt: TGTGCCAGTAGTATTTACGGATGGACAGCCTCTAATCAGCCCCAGCATTTT
v_gene: TRBV7-2; d_gene: .; j_gene: TRBJ2-1; abundance: .; CDR3aa: CASSLSPGNEQFF; CDR3nt: TGTGCCAGCAGCTTATCCCCCGGTAATGAGCAGTTCTTC
v_gene: TRBV27; d_gene: .; j_gene: TRBJ2-5; abundance: few; CDR3aa: CASSSQVQETQYF; CDR3nt: TGTGCCAGCAGTTCTCAGGTTCAAGAGACCCAGTACTTC
v_gene: TRBV7-9; d_gene: .; j_gene: TRBJ2-7; abundance: .; CDR3aa: CASSEDFSYEQYF; CDR3nt: TGTGCCAGCAGCGAGGACTTCTCCTACGAGCAGTACTTC
v_gene: TRBV6-1; d_gene: TRBD2; j_gene: TRBJ2-7; abundance: .; CDR3aa: CASSELWGSGSAYEQYF; CDR3nt: TGTGCCAGCAGTGAATTATGGGGGAGCGGGAGTGCGTACGAGCAGTACTTC
v_gene: TRBV5-4; d_gene: .; j_gene: TRBJ2-5; abundance: .; CDR3aa: CASSFNVDQETQYF; CDR3nt: TGTGCCAGCAGCTTTAATGTAGACCAAGAGACCCAGTACTTC
v_gene: TRBV28; d_gene: .; j_gene: TRBJ1-2; abundance: .; CDR3aa: CASTAGTILRGYTF; CDR3nt: TGTGCCAGCACGGCCGGAACTATTCTACGGGGCTACACCTTC
v_gene: TRBV7-2; d_gene: .; j_gene: TRBJ2-2; abundance: once; CDR3aa: CASSLSEGTGELFF; CDR3nt: TGTGCCAGCAGCTTATCGGAGGGCACCGGGGAGCTGTTTTTT
v_gene: TRBV27; d_gene: TRBD2; j_gene: TRBJ2-7; abundance: .; CDR3aa: CATHQLGLAYEQYF; CDR3nt: TGTGCCACCCACCAACTGGGACTAGCCTACGAGCAGTACTTC
v_gene: TRBV5-4; d_gene: .; j_gene: TRBJ1-2; abundance: .; CDR3aa: CASSLGAGGYTF; CDR3nt: TGTGCCAGCAGCTTGGGGGCGGGTGGCTACACCTTC
v_gene: TRBV7-9; d_gene: .; j_gene: TRBJ1-1; abundance: once; CDR3aa: CASISNTEAFF; CDR3nt: TGTGCCAGCATATCGAACACTGAAGCTTTCTTT
v_gene: TRBV6-4; d_gene: TRBD2; j_gene: TRBJ2-3; abundance: .; CDR3aa: CASSDGLATDTQYF; CDR3nt: TGTGCCAGCAGTGACGGACTAGCCACAGATACGCAGTATTTT
v_gene: TRBV30; d_gene: .; j_gene: TRBJ2-2; abundance: .; CDR3aa: CAWSGQNTGELFF; CDR3nt: TGTGCCTGGAGTGGGCAGAACACCGGGGAGCTGTTTTTT